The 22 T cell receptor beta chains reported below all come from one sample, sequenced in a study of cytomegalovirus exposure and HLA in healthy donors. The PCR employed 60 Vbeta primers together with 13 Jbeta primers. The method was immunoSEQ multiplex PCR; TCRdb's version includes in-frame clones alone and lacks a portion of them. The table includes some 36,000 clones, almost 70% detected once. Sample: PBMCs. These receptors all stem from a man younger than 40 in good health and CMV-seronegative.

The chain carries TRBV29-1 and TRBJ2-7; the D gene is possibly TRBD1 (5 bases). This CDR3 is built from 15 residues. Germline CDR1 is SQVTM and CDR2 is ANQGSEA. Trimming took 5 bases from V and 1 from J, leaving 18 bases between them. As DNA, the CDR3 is TGCAGCGTTCAAAGGGGAACAGCCGGTTCCTACGAGCAGTACTTC. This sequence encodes CSVQRGTAGSYEQYF.

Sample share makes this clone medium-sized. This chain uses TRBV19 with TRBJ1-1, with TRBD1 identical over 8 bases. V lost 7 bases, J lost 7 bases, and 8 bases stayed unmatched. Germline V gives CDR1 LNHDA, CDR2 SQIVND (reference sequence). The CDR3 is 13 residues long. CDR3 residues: CASTIGTGDEAFF. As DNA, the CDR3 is TGTGCCAGTACTATTGGGACAGGTGATGAAGCTTTCTTT.

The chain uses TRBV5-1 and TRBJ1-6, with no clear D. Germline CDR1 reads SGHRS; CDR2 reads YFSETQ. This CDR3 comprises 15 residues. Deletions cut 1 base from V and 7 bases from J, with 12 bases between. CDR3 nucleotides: TGCGCCAGCAGCTTGTTGATGCGGGAGAATTCACCCCTCCACTTT. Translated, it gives CASSLLMRENSPLHF.

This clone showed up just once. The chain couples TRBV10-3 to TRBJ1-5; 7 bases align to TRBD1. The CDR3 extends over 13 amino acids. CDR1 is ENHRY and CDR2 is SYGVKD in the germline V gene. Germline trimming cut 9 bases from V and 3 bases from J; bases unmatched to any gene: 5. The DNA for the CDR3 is TGTGCCATGGGAACAGGGGACAATCAGCCCCAGCATTTT. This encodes CAMGTGDNQPQHF.

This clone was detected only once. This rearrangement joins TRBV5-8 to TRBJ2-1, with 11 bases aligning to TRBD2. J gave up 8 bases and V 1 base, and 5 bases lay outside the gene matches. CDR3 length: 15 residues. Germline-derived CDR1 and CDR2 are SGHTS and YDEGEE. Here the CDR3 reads CASSLHSGGAYEQFF. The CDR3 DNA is TGTGCCAGCAGCTTGCATAGCGGGGGGGCGTATGAGCAGTTCTTC.

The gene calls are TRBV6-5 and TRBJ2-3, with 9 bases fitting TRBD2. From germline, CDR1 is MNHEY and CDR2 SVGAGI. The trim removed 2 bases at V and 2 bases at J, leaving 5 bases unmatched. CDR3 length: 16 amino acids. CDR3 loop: CASSYRLAGTTDTQYF. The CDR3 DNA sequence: TGTGCCAGCAGTTACAGGCTAGCGGGGACCACAGATACGCAGTATTTT.

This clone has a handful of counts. The chain's CDR3 is CAISESGVSPLHF. DNA for the CDR3: TGTGCCATCAGTGAGTCCGGGGTTTCACCCCTCCACTTT. V is TRBV10-3 and J is TRBJ1-6; D is unresolved. CDR3 length: 13 residues. V was shortened by 0 bases and J by 9 bases, with 6 bases between the two germline ends. The germline V gene has CDR1 ENHRY and CDR2 SYGVKD.

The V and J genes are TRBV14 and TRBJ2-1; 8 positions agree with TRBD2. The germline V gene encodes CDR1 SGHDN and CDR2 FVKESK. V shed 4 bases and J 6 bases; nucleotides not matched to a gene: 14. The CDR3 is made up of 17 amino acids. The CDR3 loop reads CASSPLSYREGGNEQFF. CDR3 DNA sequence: TGTGCCAGCAGCCCCCTATCCTACCGGGAGGGCGGCAATGAGCAGTTCTTC.

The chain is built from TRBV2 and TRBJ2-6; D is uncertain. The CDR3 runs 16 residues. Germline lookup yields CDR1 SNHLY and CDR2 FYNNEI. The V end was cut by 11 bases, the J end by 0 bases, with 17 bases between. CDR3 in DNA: TGTGCCGGTTCGACGGAGAACACCTCTGGGGCCAACGTCCTGACTTTC. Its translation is CAGSTENTSGANVLTF.

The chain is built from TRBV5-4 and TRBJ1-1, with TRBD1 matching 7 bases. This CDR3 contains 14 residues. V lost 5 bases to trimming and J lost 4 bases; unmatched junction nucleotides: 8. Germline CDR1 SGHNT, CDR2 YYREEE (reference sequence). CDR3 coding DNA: TGTGCCAGCAGGCCGAGACAGGGTGCCACTGAAGCTTTCTTT. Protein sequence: CASRPRQGATEAFF. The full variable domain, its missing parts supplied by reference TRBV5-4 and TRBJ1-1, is ETGVTQSPTHLIKTRGQQVTLRCSSQSGHNTVSWYQQALGQGPQFIFQYYREEENGRGNFPPRFSGLQFPNYSSELNVNALELDDSALYLCASRPRQGATEAFFGQGTRLTVV.

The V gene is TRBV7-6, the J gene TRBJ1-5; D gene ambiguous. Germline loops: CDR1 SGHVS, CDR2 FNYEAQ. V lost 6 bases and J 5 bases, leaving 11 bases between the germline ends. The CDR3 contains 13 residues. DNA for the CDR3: TGTGCCAGCAGTTCCCGAGAGGATCAGCCCCAGCATTTT. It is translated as CASSSREDQPQHF.

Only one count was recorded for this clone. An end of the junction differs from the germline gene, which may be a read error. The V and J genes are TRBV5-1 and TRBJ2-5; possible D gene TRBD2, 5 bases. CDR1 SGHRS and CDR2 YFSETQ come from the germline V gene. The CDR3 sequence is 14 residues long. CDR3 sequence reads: CASSLVGSQATQYF. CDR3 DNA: TGCGCCAGCAGCTTGGTAGGGAGCCAAGCGACCCAGTACTTC.

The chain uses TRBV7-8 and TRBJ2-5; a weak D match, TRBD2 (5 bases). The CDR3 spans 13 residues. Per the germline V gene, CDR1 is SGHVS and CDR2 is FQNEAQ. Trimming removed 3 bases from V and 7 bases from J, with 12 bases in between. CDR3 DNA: TGTGCCAGCAGCTTTGACGGGGAAGGGACCCAGTACTTC. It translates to CASSFDGEGTQYF.

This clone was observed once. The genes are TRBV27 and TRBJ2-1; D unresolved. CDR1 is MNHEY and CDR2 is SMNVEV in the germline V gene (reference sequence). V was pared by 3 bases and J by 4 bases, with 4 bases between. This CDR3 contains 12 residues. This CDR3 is CASSFRYNEQFF. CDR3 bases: TGTGCCAGCAGTTTCCGGTACAATGAGCAGTTCTTC.

The CDR3 spells CASSYRRPWDEQYF. The CDR3 DNA reads as TGTGCCAGCAGTTACAGGAGGCCCTGGGACGAGCAGTACTTC. The rearrangement links TRBV6-5 to TRBJ2-7; possible D gene TRBD2, 5 bases. V was shortened by 2 bases and J by 5 bases, with 13 bases between the two germline ends. Germline assignment: CDR1 MNHEY and CDR2 SVGAGI. CDR3 size: 14 residues.

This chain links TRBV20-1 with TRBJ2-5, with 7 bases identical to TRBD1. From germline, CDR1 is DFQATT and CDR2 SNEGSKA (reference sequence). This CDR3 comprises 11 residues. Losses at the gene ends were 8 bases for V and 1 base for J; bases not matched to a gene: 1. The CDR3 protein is CSWTGQETQYF. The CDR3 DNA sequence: TGCAGTTGGACAGGCCAAGAGACCCAGTACTTC.

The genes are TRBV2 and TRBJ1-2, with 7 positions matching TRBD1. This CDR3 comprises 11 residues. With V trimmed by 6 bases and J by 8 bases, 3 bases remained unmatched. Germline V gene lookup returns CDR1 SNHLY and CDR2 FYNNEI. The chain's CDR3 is CASSDRVGYTF. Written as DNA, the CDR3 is TGTGCCAGCAGCGACAGGGTAGGCTACACCTTC.

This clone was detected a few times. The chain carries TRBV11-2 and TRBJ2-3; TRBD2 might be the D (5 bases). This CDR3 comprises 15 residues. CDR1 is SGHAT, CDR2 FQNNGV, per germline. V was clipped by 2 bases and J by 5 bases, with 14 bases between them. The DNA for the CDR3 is TGTGCCAGCAGCTTATTTCGGAGGCCCCAAGATACGCAGTATTTT. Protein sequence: CASSLFRRPQDTQYF.

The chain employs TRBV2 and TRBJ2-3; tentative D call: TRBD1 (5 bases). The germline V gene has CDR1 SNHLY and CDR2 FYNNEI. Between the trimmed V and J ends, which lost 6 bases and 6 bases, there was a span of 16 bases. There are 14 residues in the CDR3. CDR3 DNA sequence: TGTGCCAGCAGGGCAGACAGTTTATCCGATACGCAGTATTTT. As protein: CASRADSLSDTQYF.

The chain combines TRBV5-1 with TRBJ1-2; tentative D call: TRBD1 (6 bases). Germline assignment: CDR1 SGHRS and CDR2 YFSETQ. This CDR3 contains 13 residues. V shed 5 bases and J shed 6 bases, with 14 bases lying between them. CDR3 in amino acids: CASRQQGTDGYTF. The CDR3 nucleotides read TGCGCCAGCAGACAACAGGGAACGGATGGCTACACCTTC.

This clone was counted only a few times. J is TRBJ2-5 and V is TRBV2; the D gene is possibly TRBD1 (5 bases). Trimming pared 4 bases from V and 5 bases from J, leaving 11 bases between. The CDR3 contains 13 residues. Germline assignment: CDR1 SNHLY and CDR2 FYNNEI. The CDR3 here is CASSVIGVETQYF. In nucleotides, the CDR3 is TGTGCCAGCAGTGTGATAGGGGTTGAGACCCAGTACTTC.

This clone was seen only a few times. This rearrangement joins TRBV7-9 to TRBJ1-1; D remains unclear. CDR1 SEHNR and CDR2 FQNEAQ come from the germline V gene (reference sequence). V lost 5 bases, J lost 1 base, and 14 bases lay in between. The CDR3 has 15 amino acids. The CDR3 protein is CASSPTTPGNTEAFF. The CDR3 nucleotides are TGTGCCAGCAGCCCCACCACCCCGGGGAACACTGAAGCTTTCTTT.